The 5 T cell receptor beta chains listed next were all sequenced from one sample in a study of tumor-infiltrating lymphocytes in localized non-small cell lung cancer. This table comes from immunoSEQ multiplex PCR, and its TCRdb copy is limited to in-frame clones, with some not included. Here the sample spans about 13,000 clones, about four fifths being singletons. The specimen was lung tumor tissue. These receptors were collected from a human donor with non-small cell lung cancer.

V and J are TRBV9 and TRBJ1-2; 7 bases match TRBD1. The germline gives CDR1 SGDLS, CDR2 YYNGEE. V trimming: 5 bases; J trimming: 7 bases; junction bases outside the gene matches: 5. This CDR3 region has 12 residues. Written as DNA, the CDR3 is TGTGCCAGCAGTGATGACAGGGTTGGCTACACCTTC. It is translated as CASSDDRVGYTF. Combining the CDR3 with reference TRBV9 and TRBJ1-2 gives the whole variable domain DSGVTQTPKHLITATGQRVTLRCSPRSGDLSVYWYQQSLDQGLQFLIQYYNGEERAKGNILERFSAQQFPDLHSELNLSSLELGDSALYFCASSDDRVGYTFGSGTRLTVV.

This clone was observed once. CDR3 nucleotides: TGCGCCAGCAGCGGCGACACGACAAGCACAGATACGCAGTATTTT. It codes for CASSGDTTSTDTQYF. The V gene is TRBV5-1, the J gene TRBJ2-3; D is unresolved. The CDR3 has 15 residues. Germline lookup yields CDR1 SGHRS and CDR2 YFSETQ. Deletions cut 4 bases from V and 0 bases from J, with 12 bases between.

The CDR3 is CAWSTGTGGVSPLHF. The CDR3 DNA follows: TGTGCCTGGAGTACAGGGACAGGGGGCGTATCACCCCTCCACTTT. The rearrangement joins TRBV30 to TRBJ1-6, with 12 bases aligning to TRBD1. Germline CDR1 and CDR2: GTSNPN and SVGIG (reference sequence). V gave up 2 bases and J gave up 10 bases; unmatched junction bases: 6. This CDR3 region has 15 residues. The variable domain in full, with the rest retrieved from reference TRBV30 and TRBJ1-6, is SQTIHQWPATLVQPVGSPLSLECTVEGTSNPNLYWYRQAAGRGLQLLFYSVGIGQISSEVPQNLSASRPQDRQFILSSKKLLLSDSGFYLCAWSTGTGGVSPLHFGNGTRLTVT.

The chain couples TRBV23-1 to TRBJ1-3; the D gene is possibly TRBD1 (6 bases). TRBV23-1 is marked as an open reading frame, function uncertain. Trimming cost V 2 bases and J 0 bases, with 11 bases left between them. The CDR3 runs 16 residues. DNA of the CDR3: TGCGCCAGCAGTCAAGATACAGGGAACTCTGGAAACACCATATATTTT. This codes for CASSQDTGNSGNTIYF.

The rearrangement uses TRBV14 and TRBJ2-1, with 8 bases that match TRBD1. V was clipped by 3 bases and J by 6 bases; unmatched bases: 1. Germline assignment: CDR1 SGHDN and CDR2 FVKESK. The CDR3 is 13 residues long. The CDR3 region is CASSHRGRNEQFF. CDR3 coding DNA: TGTGCCAGCAGCCACAGGGGGCGCAATGAGCAGTTCTTC. The whole variable domain, filled in from reference TRBV14 and TRBJ2-1, reads EAGVTQFPSHSVIEKGQTVTLRCDPISGHDNLYWYRRVMGKEIKFLLHFVKESKQDESGMPNNRFLAERTGGTYSTLKVQPAELEDSGVYFCASSHRGRNEQFFGPGTRLTVL.